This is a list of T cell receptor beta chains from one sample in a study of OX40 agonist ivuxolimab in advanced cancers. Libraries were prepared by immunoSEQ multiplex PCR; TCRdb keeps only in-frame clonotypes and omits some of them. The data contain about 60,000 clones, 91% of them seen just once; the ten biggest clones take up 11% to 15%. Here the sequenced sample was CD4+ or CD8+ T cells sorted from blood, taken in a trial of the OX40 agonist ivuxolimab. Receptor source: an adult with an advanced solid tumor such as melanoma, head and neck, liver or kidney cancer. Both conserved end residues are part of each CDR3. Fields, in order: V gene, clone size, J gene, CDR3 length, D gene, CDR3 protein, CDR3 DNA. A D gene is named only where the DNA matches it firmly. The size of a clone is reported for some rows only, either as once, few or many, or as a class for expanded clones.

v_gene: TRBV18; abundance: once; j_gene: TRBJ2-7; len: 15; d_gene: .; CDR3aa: CASSPPSGAGYEQYF; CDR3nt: TGTGCCAGCTCACCCCCTTCCGGAGCTGGGTACGAGCAGTACTTC
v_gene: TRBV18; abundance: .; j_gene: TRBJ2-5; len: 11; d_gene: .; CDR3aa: CASSAQETQYF; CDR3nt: TGTGCCAGCTCAGCTCAAGAGACCCAGTACTTC
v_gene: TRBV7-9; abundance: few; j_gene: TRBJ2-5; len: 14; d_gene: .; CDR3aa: CASSQSEFQETQYF; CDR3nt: TGTGCCAGCAGCCAATCAGAGTTCCAAGAGACCCAGTACTTC
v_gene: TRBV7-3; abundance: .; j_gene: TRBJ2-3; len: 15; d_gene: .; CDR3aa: CASSLLSGAGDTQYF; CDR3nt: TGTGCCAGCAGCCTCCTTTCGGGAGCGGGAGATACGCAGTATTTT
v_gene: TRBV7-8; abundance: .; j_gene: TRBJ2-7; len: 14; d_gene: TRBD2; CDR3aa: CASSLTSHSYEQYF; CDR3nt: TGTGCCAGCAGCCTGACTAGCCACTCCTACGAGCAGTACTTC
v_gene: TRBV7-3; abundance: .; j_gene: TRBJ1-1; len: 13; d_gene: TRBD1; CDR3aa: CASSFDRDTEAFF; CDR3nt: TGTGCCAGCAGCTTCGACAGGGACACTGAAGCTTTCTTT
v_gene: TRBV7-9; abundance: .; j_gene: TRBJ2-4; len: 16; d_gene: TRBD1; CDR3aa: CASSLQGAGAKNIQYF; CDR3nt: TGTGCCAGCAGCTTACAGGGGGCAGGGGCCAAAAACATTCAGTACTTC
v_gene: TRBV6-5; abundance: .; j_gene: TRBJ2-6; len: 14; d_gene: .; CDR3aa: CASTGRNGANVLTF; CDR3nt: TGTGCCAGCACCGGGAGAAATGGGGCCAACGTCCTGACTTTC
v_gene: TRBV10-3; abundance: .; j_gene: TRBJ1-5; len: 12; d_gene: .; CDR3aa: CATSTGIVPQHF; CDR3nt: TGTGCCACCTCCACTGGGATAGTGCCCCAGCATTTT
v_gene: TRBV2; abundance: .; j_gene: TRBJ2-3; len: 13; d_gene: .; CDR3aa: CASSEGNTDTQYF; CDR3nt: TGTGCCAGCAGTGAGGGGAATACAGATACGCAGTATTTT
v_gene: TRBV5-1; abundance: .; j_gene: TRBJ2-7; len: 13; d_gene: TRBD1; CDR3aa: CASSHRGNHEQYF; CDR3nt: TGCGCCAGCAGCCACAGGGGAAACCACGAGCAGTACTTC
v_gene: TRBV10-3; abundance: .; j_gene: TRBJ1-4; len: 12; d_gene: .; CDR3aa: CAISGRGEKLFF; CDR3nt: TGTGCCATCAGTGGACGCGGAGAAAAACTGTTTTTT
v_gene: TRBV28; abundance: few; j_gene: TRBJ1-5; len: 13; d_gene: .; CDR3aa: CASGQQGNQPQHF; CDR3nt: TGTGCCAGCGGTCAGCAGGGCAATCAGCCCCAGCATTTT
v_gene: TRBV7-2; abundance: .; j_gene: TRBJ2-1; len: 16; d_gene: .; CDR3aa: CASSLGIRRAYNEQFF; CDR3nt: TGTGCCAGCAGCTTAGGAATTCGGCGGGCGTACAATGAGCAGTTCTTC
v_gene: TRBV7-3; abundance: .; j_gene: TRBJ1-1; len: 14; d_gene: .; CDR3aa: CASSLSGLGSEAFF; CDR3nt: TGTGCCAGCAGCTTATCCGGACTGGGGTCTGAAGCTTTCTTT
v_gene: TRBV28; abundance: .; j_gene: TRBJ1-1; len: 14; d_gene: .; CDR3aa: CASKEGHLNTEAFF; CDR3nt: TGTGCCAGCAAGGAAGGACACCTGAACACTGAAGCTTTCTTT
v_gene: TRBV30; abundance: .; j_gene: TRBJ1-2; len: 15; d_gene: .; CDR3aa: CAWSRPGRTNYGYTF; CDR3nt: TGTGCCTGGAGTAGACCGGGACGGACGAACTATGGCTACACCTTC
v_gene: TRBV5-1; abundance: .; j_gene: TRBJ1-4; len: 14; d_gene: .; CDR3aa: CASSLDSHNEKLFF; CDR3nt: TGCGCCAGCAGCTTGGATAGCCATAATGAAAAACTGTTTTTT
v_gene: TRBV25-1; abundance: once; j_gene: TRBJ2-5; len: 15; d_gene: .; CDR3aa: CASSEFGPSPSTQYF; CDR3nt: TGTGCCAGCAGTGAATTTGGGCCTAGCCCTAGCACCCAGTACTTC
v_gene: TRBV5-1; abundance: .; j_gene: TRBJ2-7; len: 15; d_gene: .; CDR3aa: CASSLDIGARYEQYF; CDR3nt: TGCGCCAGCAGCTTGGATATCGGGGCACGGTACGAGCAGTACTTC
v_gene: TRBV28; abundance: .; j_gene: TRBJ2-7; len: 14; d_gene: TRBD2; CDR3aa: CASRKGLAPYEQYF; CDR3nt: TGTGCCAGTAGAAAGGGACTAGCGCCCTACGAGCAGTACTTC
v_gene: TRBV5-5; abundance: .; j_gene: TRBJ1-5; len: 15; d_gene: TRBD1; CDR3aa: CASSLVAGGNQPQHF; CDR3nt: TGTGCCAGCAGCTTGGTAGCAGGGGGGAATCAGCCCCAGCATTTT
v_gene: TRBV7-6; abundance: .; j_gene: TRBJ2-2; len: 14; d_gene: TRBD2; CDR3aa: CASSSLGGTGELFF; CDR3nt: TGTGCCAGCAGCTCCCTCGGGGGGACCGGGGAGCTGTTTTTT
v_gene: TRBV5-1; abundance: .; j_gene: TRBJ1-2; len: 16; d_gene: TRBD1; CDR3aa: CASSPGQVEANYGYTF; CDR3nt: TGCGCCAGCAGCCCCGGACAGGTGGAAGCTAACTATGGCTACACCTTC
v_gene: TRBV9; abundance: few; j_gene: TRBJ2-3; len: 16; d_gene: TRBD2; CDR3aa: CASSPRLAGGTDTQYF; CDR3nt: TGTGCCAGCAGCCCCAGACTAGCGGGAGGCACAGATACGCAGTATTTT